This TCR beta chain was profiled in a study of PD-L1 blockade in urothelial cancer. Profiling relied on immunoSEQ multiplex PCR, and the TCRdb table lists in-frame clones only, not all of them. The sample consists of about 95,000 clones, 80% to 90% of them appearing once. Regarding time point: pretreatment peripheral blood. Urothelial carcinoma in patients was locally advanced or metastatic. V lost 2 bases and J lost 4; bases outside the gene matches: 14. Germline loops: CDR1 SGHRS, CDR2 YFSETQ. The CDR3 loop spans 17 amino acids. This receptor was taken from a man between 60 and 70 years old with urothelial cancer. V and J are TRBV5-1 and TRBJ2-5; 7 bases map to TRBD2. Here the sequenced sample was PBMCs, taken around atezolizumab (anti-PD-L1) treatment. CDR3 in DNA: TGCGCCAGCAGCTTAAAGTTAGCGGGTGGCAACCCAGAGACCCAGTACTTC. Translation gives CASSLKLAGGNPETQYF.